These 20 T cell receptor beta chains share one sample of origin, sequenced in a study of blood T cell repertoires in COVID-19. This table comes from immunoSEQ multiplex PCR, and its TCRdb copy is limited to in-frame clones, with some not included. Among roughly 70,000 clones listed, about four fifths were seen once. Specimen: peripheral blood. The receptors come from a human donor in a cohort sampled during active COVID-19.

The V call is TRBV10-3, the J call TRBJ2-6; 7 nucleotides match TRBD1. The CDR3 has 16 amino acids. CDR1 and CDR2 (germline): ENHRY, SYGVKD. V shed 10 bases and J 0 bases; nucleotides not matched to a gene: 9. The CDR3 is CATEGDSFSGANVLTF. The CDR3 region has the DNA TGTGCCACAGAGGGGGACAGTTTCTCTGGGGCCAACGTCCTGACTTTC.

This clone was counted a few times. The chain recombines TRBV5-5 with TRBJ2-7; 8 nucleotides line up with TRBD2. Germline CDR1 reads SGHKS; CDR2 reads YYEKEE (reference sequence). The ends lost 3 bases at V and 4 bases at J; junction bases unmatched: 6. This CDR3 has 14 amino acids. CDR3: CASSWRASGYEQYF. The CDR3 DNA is TGTGCCAGCAGCTGGCGGGCTAGCGGGTACGAGCAGTACTTC. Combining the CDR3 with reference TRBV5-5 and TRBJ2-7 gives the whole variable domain DAGVTQSPTHLIKTRGQQVTLRCSPISGHKSVSWYQQVLGQGPQFIFQYYEKEERGRGNFPDRFSARQFPNYSSELNVNALLLGDSALYLCASSWRASGYEQYFGPGTRLTVT.

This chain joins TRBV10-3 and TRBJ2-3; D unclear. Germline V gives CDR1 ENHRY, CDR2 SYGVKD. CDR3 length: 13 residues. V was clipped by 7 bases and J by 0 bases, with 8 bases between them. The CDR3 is CAITQTSTDTQYF. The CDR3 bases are TGTGCCATCACTCAGACTAGCACAGATACGCAGTATTTT.

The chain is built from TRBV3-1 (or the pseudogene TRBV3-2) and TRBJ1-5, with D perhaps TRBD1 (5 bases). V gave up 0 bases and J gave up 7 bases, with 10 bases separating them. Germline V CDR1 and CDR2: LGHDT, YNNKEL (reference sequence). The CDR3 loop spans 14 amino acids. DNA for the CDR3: TGTGCCAGCAGCCAAGATCTTGGGGGGCAGCCCCAGCATTTT. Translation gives CASSQDLGGQPQHF.

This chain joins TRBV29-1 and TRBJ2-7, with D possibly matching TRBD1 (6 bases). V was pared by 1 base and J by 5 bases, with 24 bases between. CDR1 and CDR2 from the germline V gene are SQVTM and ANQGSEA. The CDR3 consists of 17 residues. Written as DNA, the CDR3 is TGCAGCGTTGAAGGATTCCCTGACGGGACAACCTACGACGAGCAGTACTTC. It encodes CSVEGFPDGTTYDEQYF.

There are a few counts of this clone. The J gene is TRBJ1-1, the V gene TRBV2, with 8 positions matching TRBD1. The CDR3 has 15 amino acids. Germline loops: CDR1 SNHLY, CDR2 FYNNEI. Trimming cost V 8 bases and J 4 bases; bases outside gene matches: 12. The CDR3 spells CASGAVGQGFTEAFF. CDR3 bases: TGTGCCAGCGGGGCCGTAGGACAGGGTTTCACTGAAGCTTTCTTT.

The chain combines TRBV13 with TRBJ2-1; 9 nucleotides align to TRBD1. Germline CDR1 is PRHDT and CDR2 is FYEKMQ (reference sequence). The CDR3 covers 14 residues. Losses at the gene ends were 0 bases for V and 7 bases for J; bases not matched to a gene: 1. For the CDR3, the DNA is TGTGCCAGCAGCTTAGGGGACAGGGGTAATGAGCAGTTCTTC. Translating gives CASSLGDRGNEQFF.

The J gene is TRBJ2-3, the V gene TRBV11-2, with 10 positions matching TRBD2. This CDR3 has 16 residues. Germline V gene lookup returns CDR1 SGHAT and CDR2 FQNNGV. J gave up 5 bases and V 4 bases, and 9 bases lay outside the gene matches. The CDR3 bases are TGTGCCAGCAGCTCAGCGGGGGGGATCCTCGGAGATACGCAGTATTTT. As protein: CASSSAGGILGDTQYF.

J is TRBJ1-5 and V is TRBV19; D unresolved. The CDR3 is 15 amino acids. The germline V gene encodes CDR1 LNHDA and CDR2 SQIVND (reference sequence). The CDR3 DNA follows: TGTGCAGCTGCCTCGGGGTACGGGAGCAATCAGCCCCAGCATTTT. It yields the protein CAAASGYGSNQPQHF.

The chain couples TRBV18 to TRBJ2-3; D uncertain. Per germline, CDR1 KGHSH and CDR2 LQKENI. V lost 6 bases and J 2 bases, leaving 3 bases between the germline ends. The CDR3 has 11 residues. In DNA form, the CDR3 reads TGTGCCAGCTCGTACACAGATACGCAGTATTTT. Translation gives CASSYTDTQYF.

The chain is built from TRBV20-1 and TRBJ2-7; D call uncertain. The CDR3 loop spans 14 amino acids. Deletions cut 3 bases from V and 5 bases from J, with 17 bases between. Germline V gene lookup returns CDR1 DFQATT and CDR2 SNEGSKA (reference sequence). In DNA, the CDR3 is TGCAGTGCTAGTACGGCAGGTAGGCCCCACGAGCAGTACTTC. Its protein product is CSASTAGRPHEQYF.

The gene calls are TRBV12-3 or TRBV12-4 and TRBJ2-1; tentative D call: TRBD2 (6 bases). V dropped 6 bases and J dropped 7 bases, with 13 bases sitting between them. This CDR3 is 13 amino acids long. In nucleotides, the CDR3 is TGTGCCAGCAGGCCGCTCGGAGGGAATGAGCAGTTCTTC. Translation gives CASRPLGGNEQFF.

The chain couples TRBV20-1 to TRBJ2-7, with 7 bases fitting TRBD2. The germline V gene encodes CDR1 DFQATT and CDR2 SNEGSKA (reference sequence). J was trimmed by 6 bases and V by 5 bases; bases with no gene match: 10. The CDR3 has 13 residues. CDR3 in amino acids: CSARGGGVGEQYF. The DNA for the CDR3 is TGCAGTGCTCGTGGCGGGGGAGTGGGCGAGCAGTACTTC.

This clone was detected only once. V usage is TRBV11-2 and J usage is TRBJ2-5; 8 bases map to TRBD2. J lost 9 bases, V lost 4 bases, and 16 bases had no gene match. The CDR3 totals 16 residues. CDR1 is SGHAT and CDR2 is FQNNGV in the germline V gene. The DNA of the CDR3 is TGTGCCAGCAGCTATAGGGGGACTAGAGCTTTGGAGGCCCAGTACTTC. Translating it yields CASSYRGTRALEAQYF.

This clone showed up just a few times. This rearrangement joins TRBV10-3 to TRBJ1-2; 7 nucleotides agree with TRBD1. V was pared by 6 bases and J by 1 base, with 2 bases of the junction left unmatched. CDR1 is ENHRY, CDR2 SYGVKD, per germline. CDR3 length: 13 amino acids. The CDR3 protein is CAISRGYNYGYTF. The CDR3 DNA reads TGTGCCATCAGCAGGGGGTATAACTATGGCTACACCTTC.

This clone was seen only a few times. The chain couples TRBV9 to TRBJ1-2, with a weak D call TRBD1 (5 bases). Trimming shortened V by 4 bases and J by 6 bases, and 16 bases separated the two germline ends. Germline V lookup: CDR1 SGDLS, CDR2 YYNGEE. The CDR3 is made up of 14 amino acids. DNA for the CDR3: TGTGCCAGCAGCCCCCGCCCGGGCAGGGATGGCTACACCTTC. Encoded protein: CASSPRPGRDGYTF.

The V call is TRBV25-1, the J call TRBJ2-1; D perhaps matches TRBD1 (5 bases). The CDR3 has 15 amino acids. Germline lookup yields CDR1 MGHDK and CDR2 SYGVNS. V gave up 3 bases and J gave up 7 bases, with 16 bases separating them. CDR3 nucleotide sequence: TGTGCCAGCAGTGAGGCTGGGGCAGACTCTAATGAGCAGTTCTTC. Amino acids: CASSEAGADSNEQFF.

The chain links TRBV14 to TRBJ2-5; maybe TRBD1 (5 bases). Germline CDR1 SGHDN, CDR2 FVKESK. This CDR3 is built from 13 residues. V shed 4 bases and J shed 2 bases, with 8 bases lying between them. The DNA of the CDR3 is TGTGCCAGCAGCCCCAGGGAACAAGAGACCCAGTACTTC. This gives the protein CASSPREQETQYF.

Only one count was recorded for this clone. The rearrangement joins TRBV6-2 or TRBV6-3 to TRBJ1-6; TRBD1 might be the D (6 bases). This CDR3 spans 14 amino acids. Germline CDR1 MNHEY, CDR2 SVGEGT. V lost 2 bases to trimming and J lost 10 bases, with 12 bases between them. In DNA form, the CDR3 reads TGTGCCAGCAGTTACCGCGGGGGCCGGTCACCCCTCCACTTT. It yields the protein CASSYRGGRSPLHF.

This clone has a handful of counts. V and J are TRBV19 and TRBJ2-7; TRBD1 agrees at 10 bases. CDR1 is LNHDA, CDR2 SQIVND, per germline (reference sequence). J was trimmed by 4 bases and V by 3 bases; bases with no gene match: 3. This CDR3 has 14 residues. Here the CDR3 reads CASSIAGQGYEQYF. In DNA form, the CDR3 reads TGTGCCAGTAGTATCGCGGGACAGGGGTACGAGCAGTACTTC.